The 10 T cell receptor beta chains below all came from one sample that was sequenced in a study of T cell repertoires in cytomegalovirus infection. TCRdb re-called the reads with MiXCR, one entry per CDR3 protein. The repertoire holds 300,000 to 400,000 distinct CDR3 sequences, with roughly 28% as singletons. Their antigen targets remain unknown. The sequencing used cultured PBMCs, collected from culture after CMV antigen stimulation. These receptors came from a human donor in good health (CMV status not recorded). Some clones in this sample may be carry-over from other donors' samples.

The V and J genes are TRBV7-9 and TRBJ2-3; no clear D gene. The ends were cut back, 2 bases at V and 3 bases at J, with 12 bases in the middle. The CDR3 sequence is 15 residues long. Germline CDR1 SEHNR, CDR2 FQNEAQ (reference sequence). This CDR3 is CASSLPDLRTDTQYF. The CDR3 region has the DNA TGTGCCAGCAGCTTACCGGATCTAAGGACAGATACGCAGTATTTT.

This sequence joins TRBV7-6 and TRBJ1-1; 10 bases align to TRBD1. The V gene's germline CDR1 is SGHVS and CDR2 FNYEAQ. The length of the CDR3 is 19 residues. The ends lost 4 bases at V and 1 base at J; junction bases unmatched: 15. CDR3 sequence: CASSWGSPGQGRRNTEAFF. CDR3 in DNA: TGTGCCAGCAGCTGGGGATCACCGGGACAGGGGAGGAGGAACACTGAAGCTTTCTTT.

In this sample, this clonotype turned up many times. The genes are TRBV7-2 and TRBJ1-5; a possible D gene is TRBD1 (5 bases). The CDR3 spans 16 residues. Germline V gene sequence: CDR1 SGHTA, CDR2 FQGNSA. Trimming left V 4 bases short and J 1 base short, with 14 bases between. CDR3 nucleotides: TGTGCCAGCAGCTCCATCGGGACGGTAAGCAATCAGCCCCAGCATTTT. Its protein is CASSSIGTVSNQPQHF.

The chain recombines TRBV20-1 with TRBJ2-2, with a possible D match to TRBD1 (6 bases). Germline assignment: CDR1 DFQATT and CDR2 SNEGSKA (reference sequence). V shed 5 bases and J shed 4 bases, with 14 bases lying between them. This CDR3 region has 14 residues. CDR3 coding DNA: TGCAGTGCTCACCACAGGGATGGCACCGGGGAGCTGTTTTTT. It translates to CSAHHRDGTGELFF.

A few counts support this clonotype. The chain has TRBV7-6 and TRBJ1-4; 8 positions agree with TRBD1. CDR1 is SGHVS and CDR2 is FNYEAQ in the germline V gene. The junction had 7 bases not matched to a gene; V was cut back by 2 bases and J by 5 bases. This CDR3 has 16 amino acids. The CDR3 DNA sequence: TGTGCCAGCAGCTTATTCATAGGACAGGGAAATGAAAAACTGTTTTTT. This sequence encodes CASSLFIGQGNEKLFF.

The chain employs TRBV7-9 and TRBJ1-1, with a weak D call TRBD1 (5 bases). CDR3 length: 12 amino acids. CDR1 SEHNR and CDR2 FQNEAQ come from the germline V gene (reference sequence). V was shortened by 6 bases and J by 3 bases, with 8 bases between the two germline ends. The CDR3 nucleotides read TGTGCCAGCAGGTGGGGGGACACTGAAGCTTTCTTT. This codes for CASRWGDTEAFF.

This clonotype was found a few times. The V call is TRBV12-3 or TRBV12-4, the J call TRBJ1-1; D gene ambiguous. The CDR3 loop spans 13 amino acids. V was shortened by 5 bases and J by 4 bases, with 11 bases between the two germline ends. CDR3 bases: TGTGCCAGCAGTACCACGGGGTCCACTGAAGCTTTCTTT. It specifies CASSTTGSTEAFF.

This clonotype was counted only a few times. The chain couples TRBV27 to TRBJ2-1; D is ambiguous. V lost 5 bases, J lost 7 bases, and 9 bases lay in between. Germline-derived CDR1 and CDR2 are MNHEY and SMNVEV (reference sequence). This CDR3 region has 12 residues. CDR3 sequence (DNA): TGTGCCAGCAGTCAGTACAAAAATGAGCAGTTCTTC. It codes for CASSQYKNEQFF.

V gene TRBV7-6 combines with J gene TRBJ2-7, with 7 positions matching TRBD1. The CDR3 consists of 16 residues. CDR1 and CDR2 (germline): SGHVS, FNYEAQ. The trim removed 0 bases at V and 0 bases at J, leaving 5 bases unmatched. In nucleotides, the CDR3 is TGTGCCAGCAGCTTAGCAACAGGGGTTGGCTCCTACGAGCAGTACTTC. Amino acids: CASSLATGVGSYEQYF. Based on the CDR3 plus reference TRBV7-6 and TRBJ2-7, the full variable domain is GAGVSQSPRYKVTKRGQDVALRCDPISGHVSLYWYRQALGQGPEFLTYFNYEAQQDKSGLPNDRFSAERPEGSISTLTIQRTEQRDSAMYRCASSLATGVGSYEQYFGPGTRLTVT.

In its sample, this clonotype was seen a few times. The rearrangement links TRBV9 to TRBJ1-1; D unresolved. This CDR3 has 13 amino acids. The V and J ends lost 3 bases and 4 bases respectively, with 10 bases between them. Germline V gives CDR1 SGDLS, CDR2 YYNGEE. CDR3: CASSAERLTEAFF. The CDR3 nucleotides read TGTGCCAGCAGCGCTGAGCGGCTCACTGAAGCTTTCTTT.